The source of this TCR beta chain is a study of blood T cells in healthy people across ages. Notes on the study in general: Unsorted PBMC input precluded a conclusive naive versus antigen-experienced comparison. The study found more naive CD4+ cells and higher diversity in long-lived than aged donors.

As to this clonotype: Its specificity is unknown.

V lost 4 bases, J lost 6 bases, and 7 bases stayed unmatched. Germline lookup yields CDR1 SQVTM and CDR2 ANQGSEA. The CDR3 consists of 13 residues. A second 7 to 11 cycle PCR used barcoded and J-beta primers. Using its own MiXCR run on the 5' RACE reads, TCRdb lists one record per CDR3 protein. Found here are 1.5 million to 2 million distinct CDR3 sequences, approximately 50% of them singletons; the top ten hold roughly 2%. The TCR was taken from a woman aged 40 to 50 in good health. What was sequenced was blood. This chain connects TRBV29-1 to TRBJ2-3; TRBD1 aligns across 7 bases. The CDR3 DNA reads TGCAGCGTTGGGGACAGCCGATGGGATACGCAGTATTTT. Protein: CSVGDSRWDTQYF.